This passage covers 29 T cell receptor beta chains from one sample sequenced in a study of T-cell memory formation after mild COVID-19. TCRdb ran MiXCR on the 5' RACE reads and lists one entry per CDR3 protein. The sample includes about 300,000 distinct CDR3 sequences, just under 20% of them seen just once. Sequenced material: PBMCs or a T cell subset sorted from them (not recorded which). The receptors stem from a man younger than 30 who had mild COVID-19 (a few samples of this study predate the infection). Cell type and time point are not known.

The chain uses TRBV27 and TRBJ1-5, with D uncertain. The V gene lost 3 bases and the J gene lost 3 bases, with 9 bases spanning the gap. The CDR3 is 14 residues long. Per germline, CDR1 MNHEY and CDR2 SMNVEV (reference sequence). The CDR3 region is CASSFSGNNQPQHF. The DNA for the CDR3 is TGTGCCAGCAGTTTCTCGGGAAACAATCAGCCCCAGCATTTT.

The J gene is TRBJ1-2, the V gene TRBV4-3, with TRBD1 matching over 7 bases. V trimming: 1 base; J trimming: 6 bases; junction bases outside the gene matches: 5. This CDR3 has 14 residues. The germline CDR1 and CDR2 sequences are LGHNA and YSLEER. The DNA of the CDR3 is TGCGCCAGCAGCCAAGTCATAAGGGGGCATGGCTACACCTTC. Its translation: CASSQVIRGHGYTF.

This clonotype was counted a few times. V is TRBV5-4 and J is TRBJ2-2; 8 nucleotides line up with TRBD1. There are 15 residues in the CDR3. Germline V CDR1 and CDR2: SGHNT, YYREEE (reference sequence). Losses at the gene ends were 4 bases for V and 6 bases for J; bases not matched to a gene: 8. The CDR3 bases are TGTGCCAGCAGCCCGGACAGGGAAGGGGCCGGGGAGCTGTTTTTT. Its protein product is CASSPDREGAGELFF.

This chain connects TRBV12-3 or TRBV12-4 to TRBJ2-7; 7 bases are shared with TRBD2. After removal of 6 bases from V and 0 bases from J, the junction contained 8 bases not matched to a gene. The CDR3 has 15 residues. CDR3 region: CASRSAGRLSYEQYV. The CDR3 DNA is TGTGCCAGCAGGTCAGCGGGGCGACTCTCCTACGAGCAGTACGTC.

The chain joins TRBV11-2 to TRBJ1-1; no firm D call. Trimming cost V 7 bases and J 1 base, with 16 bases left between them. The CDR3 consists of 15 residues. In germline, CDR1 is SGHAT, CDR2 FQNNGV. CDR3 nucleotides: TGTGCCAGCACCAACCACCGGGAGAGGAACACTGAAGCTTTCTTT. Its translation is CASTNHRERNTEAFF.

V gene TRBV12-3 or TRBV12-4 combines with J gene TRBJ2-5; no firm D call. CDR3 length equals 12 residues. V dropped 4 bases and J dropped 7 bases, with 10 bases sitting between them. CDR3 sequence (DNA): TGTGCCAGCAGTTCCCCGCGAGGGACCCAGTACTTC. Translating gives CASSSPRGTQYF.

The V and J genes are TRBV7-2 and TRBJ2-7, with a weak D call TRBD2 (5 bases). Between the trimmed V and J ends, which lost 0 bases and 4 bases, there was a span of 10 bases. CDR1 and CDR2 (germline): SGHTA, FQGNSA. This CDR3 is built from 14 residues. The CDR3 loop reads CASSLAPGLYEQYF. In DNA form, the CDR3 reads TGTGCCAGCAGCTTAGCCCCCGGACTGTACGAGCAGTACTTC.

This clonotype has a handful of counts. This chain links TRBV29-1 with TRBJ1-2, with TRBD1 as a possible D gene (6 bases). The CDR3 length is 13 residues. With 4 bases removed from V and 2 bases from J, the gap between germline ends came to 11 bases. CDR1 and CDR2 (germline): SQVTM, ANQGSEA. The CDR3, as DNA: TGCAGCGTTGGCGTCAGGGGAAACTATGGCTACACCTTC. Residues: CSVGVRGNYGYTF.

The CDR3 region is CASSTGNTQYF. DNA for the CDR3: TGTGCCAGCAGCACCGGGAATACGCAGTATTTT. The V call is TRBV12-3 or TRBV12-4, the J call TRBJ2-3, with TRBD2 as a possible D gene (5 bases). CDR3 length equals 11 residues. Trimming took 6 bases from V and 7 from J, leaving 8 bases between them.

V and J are TRBV7-9 and TRBJ2-1, with 15 bases aligning to TRBD2. The junction had 9 bases not matched to a gene; V was cut back by 5 bases and J by 4 bases. The CDR3 consists of 18 residues. The germline CDR1 and CDR2 sequences are SEHNR and FQNEAQ (reference sequence). This CDR3 reads CASSPGTSGGPRYNEQFF. CDR3 DNA sequence: TGTGCCAGCAGCCCCGGGACTAGCGGGGGGCCCCGATACAATGAGCAGTTCTTC.

The CDR3 reads CASSLDPLVGGGNTIYF. CDR3 nucleotides: TGTGCCAGCAGCTTGGACCCCCTTGTAGGAGGTGGAAACACCATATATTTT. This sequence joins TRBV7-6 and TRBJ1-3; no clear D. CDR1 SGHVS and CDR2 FNYEAQ come from the germline V gene. The V and J ends lost 3 bases and 3 bases respectively, with 18 bases between them. This CDR3 comprises 17 residues.

This clonotype came up a few times. The rearrangement joins TRBV15 to TRBJ2-3, with D possibly being TRBD2 (6 bases). The CDR3 spans 15 residues. V lost 4 bases and J 5 bases, leaving 16 bases between the germline ends. Germline V lookup: CDR1 LNHNV, CDR2 YYDKDF (reference sequence). The CDR3: CATSIRSGHGDTQYF. The CDR3 DNA follows: TGTGCCACCAGCATACGGAGCGGGCATGGAGATACGCAGTATTTT.

This clonotype was picked up a small number of times. The chain carries TRBV5-1 and TRBJ1-1; D perhaps matches TRBD1 (5 bases). Germline assignment: CDR1 SGHRS and CDR2 YFSETQ. V shed 4 bases and J shed 0 bases, with 16 bases lying between them. The CDR3 loop spans 16 amino acids. The CDR3 bases are TGCGCCAGCAGCGCTATGACAGACTCCATGAACACTGAAGCTTTCTTT. Translated: CASSAMTDSMNTEAFF.

This clonotype was found many times. The rearrangement uses TRBV11-1 and TRBJ2-3, with 8 bases lining up with TRBD1. The CDR3 totals 15 residues. The V segment lost 2 bases and the J segment 6 bases; nucleotides outside the gene matches: 7. The V gene's germline CDR1 is SGHAT and CDR2 FQDESV (reference sequence). CDR3 protein: CASSLPRGLGDTQYF. The CDR3, as DNA: TGTGCCAGCAGCTTACCCAGGGGGCTTGGGGATACGCAGTATTTT.

This clonotype has a handful of counts. The chain links TRBV12-5 to TRBJ2-1; maybe TRBD1 (6 bases). The CDR3 is 16 amino acids. The ends were cut back, 0 bases at V and 5 bases at J, with 14 bases in the middle. In germline, CDR1 is LGHNT, CDR2 FRNRAP. The CDR3 sequence: CASGLVHIEGDNEQFF. The CDR3 DNA follows: TGTGCTAGTGGTTTGGTACACATTGAGGGGGACAATGAGCAGTTCTTC.

The chain is built from TRBV7-9 and TRBJ1-2, with D hard to call. The CDR3 extends over 16 amino acids. V gave up 2 bases and J gave up 2 bases, with 15 bases separating them. The germline V gene has CDR1 SEHNR and CDR2 FQNEAQ (reference sequence). Here the CDR3 reads CASSLWQAAGNYGYTF. DNA for the CDR3: TGTGCCAGCAGCTTATGGCAGGCAGCGGGGAACTATGGCTACACCTTC.

This CDR3 reads CASSQDRHVYEQYF. The DNA of the CDR3 is TGCGCCAGCAGCCAAGATAGACACGTTTACGAGCAGTACTTC. The chain combines TRBV4-3 with TRBJ2-7; no firm D call. Trimming shortened V by 0 bases and J by 4 bases, and 10 bases separated the two germline ends. Germline lookup yields CDR1 LGHNA and CDR2 YSLEER. The CDR3 runs 14 residues.

This clonotype was observed a handful of times. The chain is built from TRBV9 and TRBJ2-2; 7 positions match TRBD1. V trimming: 2 bases; J trimming: 1 base; junction bases outside the gene matches: 5. The CDR3 sequence is 16 residues long. The V gene's germline CDR1 is SGDLS and CDR2 YYNGEE. The CDR3 protein is CASSVPTGVNTGELFF. The CDR3 DNA reads TGTGCCAGCAGCGTCCCAACAGGGGTGAACACCGGGGAGCTGTTTTTT.

This clonotype came up a few times. J is TRBJ2-5 and V is TRBV5-1, with D possibly being TRBD2 (5 bases). Germline V gene data show CDR1 as SGHRS and CDR2 as YFSETQ. V lost 0 bases and J lost 4, with 10 bases in between. The CDR3 runs to 14 residues. CDR3 protein: CASSLVEGAETQYF. The CDR3 coding sequence is TGCGCCAGCAGCTTGGTCGAGGGCGCAGAGACCCAGTACTTC. Full variable domain (remainder filled in from reference TRBV5-1 and TRBJ2-5): KAGVTQTPRYLIKTRGQQVTLSCSPISGHRSVSWYQQTPGQGLQFLFEYFSETQRNKGNFPGRFSGRQFSNSRSEMNVSTLELGDSALYLCASSLVEGAETQYFGPGTRLLVL.

This clonotype was counted many times. The CDR3 DNA reads TGTGCCAGCAGTTTGAGGGGTTTAGGGGAGACCCAGTACTTC. Its translation is CASSLRGLGETQYF. The J gene is TRBJ2-5, the V gene TRBV12-3 or TRBV12-4; D may be TRBD1 or TRBD2 (5 bases each). Trimming removed 3 bases at V and 5 bases at J, with 13 bases between. The CDR3 is 14 amino acids.

This clonotype occurred a few times. The chain couples TRBV11-1 to TRBJ2-5; 9 positions match TRBD2. Germline V gene sequence: CDR1 SGHAT, CDR2 FQDESV (reference sequence). V lost 4 bases and J lost 2; bases outside the gene matches: 8. The CDR3 contains 16 residues. In DNA form, the CDR3 reads TGTGCCAGCAGCTCAGTGGCTAGCGGGGATCAAGAGACCCAGTACTTC. It translates to CASSSVASGDQETQYF.

This chain links TRBV6-2 or TRBV6-3 with TRBJ2-1; 8 bases align to TRBD2. The CDR3 runs to 15 residues. The germline CDR1 and CDR2 sequences are MNHEY and SVGEGT. V gave up 4 bases and J gave up 0 bases; unmatched junction bases: 2. This chain's CDR3 is CASSSGGLSYNEQFF. Written as DNA, the CDR3 is TGTGCCAGCAGTTCGGGGGGGCTCTCCTACAATGAGCAGTTCTTC.

Many counts were recorded for this clonotype. The rearrangement joins TRBV6-2 or TRBV6-3 to TRBJ2-2; TRBD1 agrees at 7 bases. The J segment lost 4 bases and the V segment lost 4 bases, leaving 9 bases of the junction unmatched. Germline values: CDR1 MNHEY, CDR2 SVGEGT. The CDR3 spans 16 residues. The DNA of the CDR3 is TGTGCCAGCAGTTTCAAAGTCGGGACAGCCACCGGGGAGCTGTTTTTT. Its protein is CASSFKVGTATGELFF.

This sequence joins TRBV20-1 and TRBJ2-7, with D tentatively TRBD1 (6 bases). Looked up from germline, CDR1 is DFQATT and CDR2 is SNEGSKA (reference sequence). V was shortened by 3 bases and J by 4 bases, with 13 bases between the two germline ends. The CDR3 runs to 13 residues. The CDR3 DNA reads TGCAGTGCTAGGTTCGGACAGTCGTACGAGCAGTACTTC. Translation: CSARFGQSYEQYF.

The chain recombines TRBV10-3 with TRBJ2-1, with D possibly matching TRBD2 (7 bases). The CDR3 contains 15 residues. The germline V and J ends were trimmed by 5 bases and 7 bases, with 18 bases remaining between them. The germline gives CDR1 ENHRY, CDR2 SYGVKD. The CDR3 sequence: CAISRGGGPSNEQFF. Written as DNA, the CDR3 is TGTGCCATCAGTAGGGGGGGGGGCCCCAGTAATGAGCAGTTCTTC.

The table lists this clonotype with a few counts. The gene calls are TRBV6-6 and TRBJ2-4, with D unresolved. The CDR3 loop spans 16 amino acids. From germline, CDR1 is MNHNY and CDR2 SVGAGI (reference sequence). V gave up 3 bases and J gave up 1 base, with 13 bases separating them. The CDR3 DNA is TGTGCCAGCAGTTATGGGAACCTCGGGGCCAAAAACATTCAGTACTTC. It is translated as CASSYGNLGAKNIQYF.

The CDR3 bases are TGCGCCAGCAGCTTCCGGACGGCGAACACTGAAGCTTTCTTT. The encoded protein is CASSFRTANTEAFF. The rearrangement uses TRBV5-1 and TRBJ1-1; D is unclear. The V end was cut by 2 bases, the J end by 1 base, with 9 bases between. This CDR3 is 14 amino acids long. CDR1 SGHRS and CDR2 YFSETQ come from the germline V gene.

There are a few counts of this clonotype. One end of the junction is discordant with germline, which a read error may explain. The V and J genes are TRBV5-1 and TRBJ1-1; D gene ambiguous. Germline CDR1 is SGHRS and CDR2 is YFSETQ. The CDR3 runs 12 residues. The CDR3 spells CASRLGNTEAFF. CDR3 DNA sequence: TGCGCCAGCAGGTTGGGGAACACTGAAGCTTTCTTT.

The V call is TRBV7-9, the J call TRBJ1-2; 9 positions agree with TRBD1. This CDR3 has 15 residues. Germline assignment: CDR1 SEHNR and CDR2 FQNEAQ (reference sequence). The V and J ends lost 1 base and 8 bases, in that order; junction bases with no gene match: 8. The CDR3 sequence is CASSLVAGQGGGYTF. CDR3 in DNA: TGTGCCAGCAGCTTAGTAGCGGGACAGGGTGGCGGCTACACCTTC.